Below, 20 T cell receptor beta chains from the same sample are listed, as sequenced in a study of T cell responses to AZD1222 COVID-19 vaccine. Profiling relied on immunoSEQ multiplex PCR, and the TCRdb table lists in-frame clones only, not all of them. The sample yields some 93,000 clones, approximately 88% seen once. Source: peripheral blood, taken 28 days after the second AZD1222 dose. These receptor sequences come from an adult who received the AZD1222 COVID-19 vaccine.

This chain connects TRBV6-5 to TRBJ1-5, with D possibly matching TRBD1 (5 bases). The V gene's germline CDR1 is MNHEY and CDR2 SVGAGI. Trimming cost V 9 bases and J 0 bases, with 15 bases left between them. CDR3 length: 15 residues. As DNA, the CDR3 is TGTGCCAGTTCCGGCCGGGGGAATAGCAATCAGCCCCAGCATTTT. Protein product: CASSGRGNSNQPQHF.

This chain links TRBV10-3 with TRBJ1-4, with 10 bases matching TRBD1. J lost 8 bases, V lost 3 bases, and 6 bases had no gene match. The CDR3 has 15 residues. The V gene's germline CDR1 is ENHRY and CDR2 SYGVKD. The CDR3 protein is CAISDTDRGWEKLFF. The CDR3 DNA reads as TGTGCCATCAGTGATACGGACAGGGGGTGGGAAAAACTGTTTTTT.

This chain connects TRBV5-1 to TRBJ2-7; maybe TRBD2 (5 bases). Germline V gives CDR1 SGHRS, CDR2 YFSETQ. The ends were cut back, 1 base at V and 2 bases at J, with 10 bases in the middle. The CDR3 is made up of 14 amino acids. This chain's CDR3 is CASSLTGDTYEQYF. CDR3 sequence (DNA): TGCGCCAGCAGCTTGACCGGGGATACCTACGAGCAGTACTTC.

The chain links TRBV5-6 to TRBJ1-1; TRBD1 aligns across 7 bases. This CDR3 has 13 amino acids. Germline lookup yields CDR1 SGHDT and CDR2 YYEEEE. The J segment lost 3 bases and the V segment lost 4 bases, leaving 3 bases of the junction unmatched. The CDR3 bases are TGTGCCAGCAGCATCGGGACAGACACTGAAGCTTTCTTT. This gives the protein CASSIGTDTEAFF.

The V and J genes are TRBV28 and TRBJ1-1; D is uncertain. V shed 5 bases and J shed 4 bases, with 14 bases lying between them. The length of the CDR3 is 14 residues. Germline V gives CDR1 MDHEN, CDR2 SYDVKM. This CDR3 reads CASSGLVVGTEAFF. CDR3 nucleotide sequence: TGTGCCAGCAGTGGGTTGGTGGTGGGCACTGAAGCTTTCTTT.

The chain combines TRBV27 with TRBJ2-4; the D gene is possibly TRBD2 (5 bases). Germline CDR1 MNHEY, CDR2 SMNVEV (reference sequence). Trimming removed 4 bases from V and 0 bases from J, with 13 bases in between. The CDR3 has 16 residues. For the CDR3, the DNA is TGTGCCAGCAGTTCTCAACCGGGATTAGCCAAAAACATTCAGTACTTC. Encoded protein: CASSSQPGLAKNIQYF.

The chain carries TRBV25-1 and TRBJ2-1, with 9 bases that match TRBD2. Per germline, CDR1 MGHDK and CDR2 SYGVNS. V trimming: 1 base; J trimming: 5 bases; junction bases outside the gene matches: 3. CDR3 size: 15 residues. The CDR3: CASSESLAGDNEQFF. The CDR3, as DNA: TGTGCCAGCAGTGAATCTTTAGCGGGAGACAATGAGCAGTTCTTC.

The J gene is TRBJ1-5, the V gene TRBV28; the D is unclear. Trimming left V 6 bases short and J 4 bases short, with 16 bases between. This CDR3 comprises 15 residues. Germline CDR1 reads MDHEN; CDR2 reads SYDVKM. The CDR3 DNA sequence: TGTGCCAGCAGAACCTTTATTACGGGAAATCAGCCCCAGCATTTT. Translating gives CASRTFITGNQPQHF.

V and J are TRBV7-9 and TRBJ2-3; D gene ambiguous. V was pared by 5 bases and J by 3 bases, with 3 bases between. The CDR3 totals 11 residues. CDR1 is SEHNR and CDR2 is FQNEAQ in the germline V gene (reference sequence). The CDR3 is CASSQTDTQYF. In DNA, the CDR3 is TGTGCCAGCAGCCAGACAGATACGCAGTATTTT. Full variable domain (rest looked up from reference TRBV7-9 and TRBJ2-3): DTGVSQNPRHKITKRGQNVTFRCDPISEHNRLYWYRQTLGQGPEFLTYFQNEAQLEKSRLLSDRFSAERPKGSFSTLEIQRTEQGDSAMYLCASSQTDTQYFGPGTRLTVL.

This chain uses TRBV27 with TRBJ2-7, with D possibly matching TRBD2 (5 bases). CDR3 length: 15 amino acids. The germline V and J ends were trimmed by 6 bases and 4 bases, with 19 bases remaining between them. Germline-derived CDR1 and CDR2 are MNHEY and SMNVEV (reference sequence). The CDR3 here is CASSPRGLPEYEQYF. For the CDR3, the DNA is TGTGCCAGCAGCCCTAGAGGACTGCCGGAGTACGAGCAGTACTTC.

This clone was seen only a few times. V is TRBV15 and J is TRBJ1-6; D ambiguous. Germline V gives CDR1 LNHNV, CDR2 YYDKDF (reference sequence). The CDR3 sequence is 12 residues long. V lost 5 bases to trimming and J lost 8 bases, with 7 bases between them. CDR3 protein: CATSLTDSPLHF. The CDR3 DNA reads TGTGCCACCAGCTTGACGGATTCACCCCTCCACTTT.

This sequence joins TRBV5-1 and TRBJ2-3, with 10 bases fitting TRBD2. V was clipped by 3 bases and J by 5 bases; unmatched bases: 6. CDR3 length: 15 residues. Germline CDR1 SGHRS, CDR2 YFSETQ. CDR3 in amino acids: CASSSLAGPGDTQYF. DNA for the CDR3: TGCGCCAGCAGCTCACTAGCGGGACCTGGAGATACGCAGTATTTT.

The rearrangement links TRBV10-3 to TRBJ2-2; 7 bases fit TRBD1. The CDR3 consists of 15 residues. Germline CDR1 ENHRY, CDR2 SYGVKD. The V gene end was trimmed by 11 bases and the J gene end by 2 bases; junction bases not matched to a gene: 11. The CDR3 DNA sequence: TGTGCCGCTCTTGGGACAGACACTAACACCGGGGAGCTGTTTTTT. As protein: CAALGTDTNTGELFF.

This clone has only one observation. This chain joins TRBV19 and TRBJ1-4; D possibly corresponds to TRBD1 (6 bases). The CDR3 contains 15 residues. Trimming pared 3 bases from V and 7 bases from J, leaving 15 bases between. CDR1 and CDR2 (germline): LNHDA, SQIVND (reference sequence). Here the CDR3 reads CASSITGQRFEKLFF. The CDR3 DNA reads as TGTGCCAGTAGTATTACGGGACAACGATTTGAAAAACTGTTTTTT.

CDR3 in amino acids: CASSEISGSYYGYTF. The CDR3 DNA reads as TGTGCCAGCAGTGAAATCTCCGGGAGCTACTATGGCTACACCTTC. The chain combines TRBV2 with TRBJ1-2; no reliable D call. The germline V and J ends were trimmed by 2 bases and 3 bases, with 13 bases remaining between them. The CDR3 has 15 residues. Germline V lookup: CDR1 SNHLY, CDR2 FYNNEI.

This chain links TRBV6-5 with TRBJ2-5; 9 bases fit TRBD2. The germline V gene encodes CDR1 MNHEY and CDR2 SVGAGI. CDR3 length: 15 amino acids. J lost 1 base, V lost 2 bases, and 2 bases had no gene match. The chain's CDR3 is CASSYVRGGQETQYF. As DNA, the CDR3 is TGTGCCAGCAGTTACGTGCGGGGGGGCCAAGAGACCCAGTACTTC.

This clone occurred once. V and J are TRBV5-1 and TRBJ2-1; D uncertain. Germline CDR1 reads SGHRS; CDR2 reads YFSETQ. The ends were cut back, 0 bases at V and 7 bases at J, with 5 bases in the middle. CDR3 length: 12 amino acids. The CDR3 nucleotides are TGCGCCAGCAGCTTGGGTCAGAATGAGCAGTTCTTC. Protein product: CASSLGQNEQFF.

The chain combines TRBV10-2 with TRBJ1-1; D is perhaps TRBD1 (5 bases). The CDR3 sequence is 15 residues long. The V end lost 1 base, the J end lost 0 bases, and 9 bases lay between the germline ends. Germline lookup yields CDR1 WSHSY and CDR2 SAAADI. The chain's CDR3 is CASSELRTMNTEAFF. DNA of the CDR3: TGCGCCAGCAGTGAGTTGAGGACAATGAACACTGAAGCTTTCTTT.

CDR3 nucleotides: TGTGCCAGCAGCGGAACAGGGGACAGTGAGCAGTTCTTC. It codes for CASSGTGDSEQFF. This chain joins TRBV9 and TRBJ2-1; 7 bases match TRBD1. CDR3 size: 13 residues. Germline V CDR1 and CDR2: SGDLS, YYNGEE. The trim removed 3 bases at V and 9 bases at J, leaving 6 bases unmatched. Complete variable domain (other parts from reference TRBV9 and TRBJ2-1): DSGVTQTPKHLITATGQRVTLRCSPRSGDLSVYWYQQSLDQGLQFLIQYYNGEERAKGNILERFSAQQFPDLHSELNLSSLELGDSALYFCASSGTGDSEQFFGPGTRLTVL.

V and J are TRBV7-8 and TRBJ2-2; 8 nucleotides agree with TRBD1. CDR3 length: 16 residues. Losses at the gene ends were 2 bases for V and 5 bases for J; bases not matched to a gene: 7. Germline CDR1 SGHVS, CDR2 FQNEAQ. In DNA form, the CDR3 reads TGTGCCAGCAGCTTAACATACAGGACAGGGACCGGGGAGCTGTTTTTT. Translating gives CASSLTYRTGTGELFF.